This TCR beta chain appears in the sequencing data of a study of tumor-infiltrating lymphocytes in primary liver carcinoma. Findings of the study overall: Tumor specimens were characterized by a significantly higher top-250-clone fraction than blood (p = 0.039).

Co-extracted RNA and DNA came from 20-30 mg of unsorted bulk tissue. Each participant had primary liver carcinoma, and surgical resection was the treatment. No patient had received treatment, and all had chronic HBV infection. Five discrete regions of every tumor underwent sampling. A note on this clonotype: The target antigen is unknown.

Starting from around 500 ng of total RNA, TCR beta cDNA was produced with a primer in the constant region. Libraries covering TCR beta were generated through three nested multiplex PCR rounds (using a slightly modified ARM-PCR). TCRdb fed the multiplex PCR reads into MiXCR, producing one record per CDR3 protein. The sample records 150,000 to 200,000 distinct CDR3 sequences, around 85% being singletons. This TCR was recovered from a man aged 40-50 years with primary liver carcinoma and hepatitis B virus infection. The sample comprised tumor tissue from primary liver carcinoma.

The CDR3: CAGSPRQGPFYEQYF. Here the CDR3 DNA reads TGTGCCGGGAGTCCGCGACAGGGACCGTTCTACGAGCAGTACTTC. The rearrangement links TRBV6-6 to TRBJ2-7; 7 positions match TRBD1. The J segment lost 3 bases and the V segment lost 11 bases, leaving 16 bases of the junction unmatched. The CDR3 is made up of 15 amino acids. Germline-derived CDR1 and CDR2 are MNHNY and SVGAGI (reference sequence).